This TCR beta chain was recorded in a study of blood T cell repertoires in COVID-19. This clone was found a few times. Germline lookup yields CDR1 MNHEY and CDR2 SVGEGT. CDR3 length: 13 residues. Trimming left V 4 bases short and J 5 bases short, with 8 bases between. Method: immunoSEQ multiplex PCR; TCRdb's copy keeps in-frame clones and lacks some. The table lists 95,000 to 150,000 clones, about 93% of them singletons. The clonotype originates from a man aged 45-65 years with COVID-19, enrolled during active disease. The chain employs TRBV6-2 or TRBV6-3 and TRBJ1-4; D perhaps matches TRBD1 (5 bases). The specimen sequenced was peripheral blood. DNA of the CDR3: TGTGCCAGCAGTTGGGGCCCGAATGAAAAACTGTTTTTT. This translates into CASSWGPNEKLFF.